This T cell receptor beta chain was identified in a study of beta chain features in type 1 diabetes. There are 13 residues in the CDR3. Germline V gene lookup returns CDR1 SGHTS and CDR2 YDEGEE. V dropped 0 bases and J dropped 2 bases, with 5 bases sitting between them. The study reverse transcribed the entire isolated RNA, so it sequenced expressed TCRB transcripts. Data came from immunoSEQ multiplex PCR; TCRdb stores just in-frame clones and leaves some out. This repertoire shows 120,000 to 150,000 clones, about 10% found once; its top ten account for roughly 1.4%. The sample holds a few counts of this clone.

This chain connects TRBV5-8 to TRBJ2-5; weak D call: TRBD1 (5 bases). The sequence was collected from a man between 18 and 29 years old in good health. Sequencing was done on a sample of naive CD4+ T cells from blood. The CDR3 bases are TGTGCCAGCAGCTTGGGACAGCAAGAGACCCAGTACTTC. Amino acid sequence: CASSLGQQETQYF.